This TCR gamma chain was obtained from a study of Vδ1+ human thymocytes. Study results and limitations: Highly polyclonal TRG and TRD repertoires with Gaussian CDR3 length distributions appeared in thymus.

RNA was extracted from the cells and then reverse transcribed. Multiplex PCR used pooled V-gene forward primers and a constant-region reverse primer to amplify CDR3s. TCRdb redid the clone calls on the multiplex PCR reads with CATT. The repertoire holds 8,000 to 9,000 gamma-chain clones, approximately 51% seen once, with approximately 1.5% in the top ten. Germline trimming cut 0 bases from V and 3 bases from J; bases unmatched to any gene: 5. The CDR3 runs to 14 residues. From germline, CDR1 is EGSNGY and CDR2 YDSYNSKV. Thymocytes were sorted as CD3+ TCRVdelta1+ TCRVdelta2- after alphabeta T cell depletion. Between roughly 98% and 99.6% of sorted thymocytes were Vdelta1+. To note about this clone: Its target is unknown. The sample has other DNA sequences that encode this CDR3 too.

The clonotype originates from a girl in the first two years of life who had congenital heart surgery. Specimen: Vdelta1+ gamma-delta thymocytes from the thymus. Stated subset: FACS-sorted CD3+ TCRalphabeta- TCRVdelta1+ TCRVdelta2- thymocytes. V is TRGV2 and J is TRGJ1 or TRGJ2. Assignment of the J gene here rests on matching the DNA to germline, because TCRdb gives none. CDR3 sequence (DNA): TGTGCCACCTGGGACGGGCGACCTTATTATAAGAAACTCTTT. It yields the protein CATWDGRPYYKKLF.